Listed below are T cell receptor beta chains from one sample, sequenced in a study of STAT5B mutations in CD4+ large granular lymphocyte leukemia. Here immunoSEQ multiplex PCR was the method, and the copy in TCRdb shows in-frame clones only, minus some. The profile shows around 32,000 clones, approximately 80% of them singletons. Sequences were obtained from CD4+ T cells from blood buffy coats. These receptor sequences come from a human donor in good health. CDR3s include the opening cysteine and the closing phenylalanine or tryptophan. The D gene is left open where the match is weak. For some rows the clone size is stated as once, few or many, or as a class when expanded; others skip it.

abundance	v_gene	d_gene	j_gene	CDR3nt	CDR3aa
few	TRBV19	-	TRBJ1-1	TGTGCCAGCGCCCGATCCGCTGAAGCTTTCTTT	CASARSAEAFF
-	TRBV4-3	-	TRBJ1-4	TGCGCCAGCAGCCAAGACCTTGTCGGCGTGAATGAAAAACTGTTTTTT	CASSQDLVGVNEKLFF
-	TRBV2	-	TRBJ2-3	TGTGCCAGCAGTCTAAGGGATACGCAGTATTTT	CASSLRDTQYF
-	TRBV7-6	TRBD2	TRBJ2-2	TGTGCCAGCAGCTTAAGCGGGGGGGCCTGGACCGGGGAGCTGTTTTTT	CASSLSGGAWTGELFF
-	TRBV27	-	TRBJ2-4	TGTGCCAGCTCACGGGGGAACAAAAACATTCAGTACTTC	CASSRGNKNIQYF
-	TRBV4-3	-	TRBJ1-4	TGCGCCAGCAGCCAATCGGGGAATGATGAAAAACTGTTTTTT	CASSQSGNDEKLFF
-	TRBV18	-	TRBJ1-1	TGTGCCAGCTCACCACCGGGGTCTTCGGCCAGAGAAGTCACTGAAGCTTTCTTT	CASSPPGSSAREVTEAFF
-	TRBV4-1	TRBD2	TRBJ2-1	TGCGCCAGCAGCCAAGAGTCTAGCGGGGGGCGAGGCGATGAGCAGTTCTTC	CASSQESSGGRGDEQFF
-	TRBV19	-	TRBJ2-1	TGTGCCAGTAGTCCCCCTCCCGGGGATGAGCAGTTCTTC	CASSPPPGDEQFF
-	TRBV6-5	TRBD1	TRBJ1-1	TGTGCCAGCAATACATTAGGACAGGGGAACACTGAAGCTTTCTTT	CASNTLGQGNTEAFF
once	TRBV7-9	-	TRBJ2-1	TGTGCCAGCAGCTTAGAAATTAATGAGCAGTTCTTC	CASSLEINEQFF
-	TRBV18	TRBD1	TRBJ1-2	TGTGCCAGCTCCCGAGGCAGGGGGCAGGACTATGGCTACACCTTC	CASSRGRGQDYGYTF
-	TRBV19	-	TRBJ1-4	TGTGCCAGTAGTATAAGTGGCAGGCCTTTGGAAAAACTGTTTTTT	CASSISGRPLEKLFF
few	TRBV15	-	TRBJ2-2	TGTGCCACCAGCGGGAGTGGGGGTTGGGCCGGGGAGCTGTTTTTT	CATSGSGGWAGELFF
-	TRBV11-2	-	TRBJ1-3	TGTGCCAGCCGCCCCCGGACAGAGAACTCTGGAAACACCATATATTTT	CASRPRTENSGNTIYF
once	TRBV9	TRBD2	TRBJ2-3	TGTGCCAGCAGCGCTAGCGGGGGGGCCGGGGGCACAGATACGCAGTATTTT	CASSASGGAGGTDTQYF
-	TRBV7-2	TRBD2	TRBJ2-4	TGTGCCAGCAGCCTCGGCGGCGCGGCGGGGGAGAAAAACATTCAGTACTTC	CASSLGGAAGEKNIQYF
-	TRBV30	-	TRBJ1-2	TGTGCCTGGGGCGTCAACCGACACCGGAACTATGGCTACACCTTC	CAWGVNRHRNYGYTF
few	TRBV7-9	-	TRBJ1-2	TGTGCCAGCAGCTTAGTAAGTTCCGGGCTGCTCTATGGCTACACCTTC	CASSLVSSGLLYGYTF
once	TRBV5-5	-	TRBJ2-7	TGTGCCTCGCAACAGGGCTGGGCTGCCTACGAGCAGTACTTC	CASQQGWAAYEQYF
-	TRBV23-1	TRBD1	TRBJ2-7	TGCGCCAGCAAAGGACAGGGGTGTTGCGAGCAGTACTTC	CASKGQGCCEQYF
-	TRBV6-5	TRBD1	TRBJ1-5	TGTGCCAGCAGTTCCGCAGGGGGCTCGAGTCCCCAGCATTTT	CASSSAGGSSPQHF
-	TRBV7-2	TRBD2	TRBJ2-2	TGTGCCAGCAGCTTAACGGGGGGGAACACCGGGGAGCTGTTTTTT	CASSLTGGNTGELFF
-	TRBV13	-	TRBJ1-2	TGTGCCAGCAGCTTGCTTGGGTCCCCCCGCAAATTTGGCTACACCTTC	CASSLLGSPRKFGYTF
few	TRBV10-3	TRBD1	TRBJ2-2	TGTGCCATCAGGGCCGACAGGGGAGACACCGGGGAGCTGTTTTTT	CAIRADRGDTGELFF
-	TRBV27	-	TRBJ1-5	TGTGCCAGCAGTTTATCGTTTGGCAATCAGCCCCAGCATTTT	CASSLSFGNQPQHF
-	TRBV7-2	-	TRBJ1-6	TGTGCCAGCAGCTCCGGGGCAGGGGTATCACCCCTCCACTTT	CASSSGAGVSPLHF
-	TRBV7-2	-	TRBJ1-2	TGTGCCAGCAGCCTCGACAGGCTTACAGTCTATGGCTACACCTTC	CASSLDRLTVYGYTF
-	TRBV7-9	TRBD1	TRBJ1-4	TGTGCCAGCAGCCGAACCCGTGAACAGGGGAGTGAAAAACTGTTTTTT	CASSRTREQGSEKLFF
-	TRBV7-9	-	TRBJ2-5	TGTGCCAGCAGCTTAGCCGGACGCTCCGAGGGAGAGACCCAGTACTTC	CASSLAGRSEGETQYF
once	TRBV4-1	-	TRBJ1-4	TGCGCCAGCAGCCAACCCCTGGGGGGCAGGGTTAATGAAAAACTGTTTTTT	CASSQPLGGRVNEKLFF
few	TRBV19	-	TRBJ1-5	TGTGCCAGTAGTATAGGACAGCCCCTAAATCAGCCCCAGCATTTT	CASSIGQPLNQPQHF
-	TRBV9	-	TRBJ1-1	TGTGCCAGCAGCGTAGGGTCCGGGAACACTGAAGCTTTCTTT	CASSVGSGNTEAFF
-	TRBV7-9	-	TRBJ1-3	TGTGCCAGCAGCTTAGGGGGCTCTGGAAACACCATATATTTT	CASSLGGSGNTIYF
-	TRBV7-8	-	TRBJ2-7	TGTGCCAGCAGCTTATTCGGAGGCGAGCAGTACTTC	CASSLFGGEQYF
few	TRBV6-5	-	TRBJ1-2	TGTGCCAGCAGTTATAACGCAGGTTCTAGCTATGGCTACACCTTC	CASSYNAGSSYGYTF
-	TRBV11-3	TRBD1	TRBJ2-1	TGTGCCAGCAGCTTAAATTTGGGGACAGAACAGTTCTTC	CASSLNLGTEQFF
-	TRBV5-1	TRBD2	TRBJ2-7	TGCGCCAGCAGAACTGGGGGAGGGAACTACGAGCAGTACTTC	CASRTGGGNYEQYF
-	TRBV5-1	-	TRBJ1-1	TGCGCCAGCAGCCCAACGGGACCCCCGACTGAAGCTTTCTTT	CASSPTGPPTEAFF
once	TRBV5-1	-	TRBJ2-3	TGCGCCAGCAGCTTGGTGTCGGGGGCATACACAGATACGCAGTATTTT	CASSLVSGAYTDTQYF
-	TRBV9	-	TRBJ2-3	TGTGCCAGCAGCGTAGGTCTACTACGATCCACAGATACGCAGTATTTT	CASSVGLLRSTDTQYF
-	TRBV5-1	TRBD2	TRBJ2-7	TGCGCCAGCAGCTTGGCCCTCGGGGGACTAGCGGCCGAGCAGTACTTC	CASSLALGGLAAEQYF
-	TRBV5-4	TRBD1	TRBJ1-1	TGTGCCAGCAGGGGGGAGGGACAGGGGGGCACTGAAGCTTTCTTT	CASRGEGQGGTEAFF
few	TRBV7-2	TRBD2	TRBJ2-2	TGTGCCAGCAGCTTACTTAGCGGGGGGACCGGGGAGCTGTTTTTT	CASSLLSGGTGELFF
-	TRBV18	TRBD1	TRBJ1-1	TGTGCCAGCTCACAGGAGACAGGGGCAAACTTGAACACTGAAGCTTTCTTT	CASSQETGANLNTEAFF
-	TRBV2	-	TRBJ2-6	TGTGCCAGCTCTATCCAGGGGGGGTCTGGGGCCAACGTCCTGACTTTC	CASSIQGGSGANVLTF
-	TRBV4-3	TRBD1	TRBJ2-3	TGCGCCAGCAGCCAAGGGACAGGGGTATCAACAAGCACAGATACGCAGTATTTT	CASSQGTGVSTSTDTQYF